Below are 5 T cell receptor beta chains sequenced from a single sample in a study of control samples from healthy donors and cancer patients (dated by TCRdb to 2020 to 2022). To prepare the library, the immunoSEQ multiplex PCR assay was applied. TCRdb retrieved this table from immuneACCESS and kept in-frame rearrangements only. Not all clones are present; in checked studies, unresolved V genes account for under half, and no reason is known for the remainder. In this sample the table shows roughly 120,000 clones, around 92% of which occur a single time. Almost 40% of the sample is held by the ten biggest clonotypes. The sequencing sample was made of blood. These receptors were collected from a man aged 50-59 years in good health.

V gene TRBV3-1 (or the pseudogene TRBV3-2) combines with J gene TRBJ1-5; 7 bases are shared with TRBD1. Looked up from germline, CDR1 is LGHDT and CDR2 is YNNKEL (reference sequence). The CDR3 has 15 residues. J was trimmed by 5 bases and V by 2 bases; bases with no gene match: 6. The chain's CDR3 is CASSQWGQRDQPQHF. In nucleotides, the CDR3 is TGTGCCAGCAGCCAATGGGGACAGAGGGATCAGCCCCAGCATTTT.

This chain connects TRBV9 to TRBJ2-3; 8 positions agree with TRBD2. Germline V CDR1 and CDR2: SGDLS, YYNGEE. V gave up 4 bases and J gave up 0 bases; unmatched junction bases: 7. This CDR3 contains 16 residues. Here the CDR3 reads CASSTRRGGSTDTQYF. In DNA form, the CDR3 reads TGTGCCAGCAGCACCAGACGGGGGGGTAGCACAGATACGCAGTATTTT.

V is TRBV2 and J is TRBJ2-7; no definite D call. V lost 5 bases and J 3 bases, leaving 17 bases between the germline ends. This CDR3 has 15 residues. CDR1 and CDR2 (germline): SNHLY, FYNNEI. This CDR3 is CASSRDQMTYYEQYF. CDR3 coding DNA: TGTGCCAGCAGTCGAGATCAGATGACCTACTACGAGCAGTACTTC. Drawing the rest from reference TRBV2 and TRBJ2-7, the complete variable domain is EPEVTQTPSHQVTQMGQEVILRCVPISNHLYFYWYRQILGQKVEFLVSFYNNEISEKSEIFDDQFSVERPDGSNFTLKIRSTKLEDSAMYFCASSRDQMTYYEQYFGPGTRLTVT.

The chain recombines TRBV7-2 with TRBJ2-6, with TRBD1 matching 7 bases. Trimming took 2 bases from V and 4 from J; bases not matched to a gene: 8. There are 17 residues in the CDR3. Germline loops: CDR1 SGHTA, CDR2 FQGNSA. The CDR3: CASSLSTGPAGANVLTF. CDR3 DNA: TGTGCCAGCAGCTTATCGACAGGGCCAGCCGGGGCCAACGTCCTGACTTTC.

This chain connects TRBV7-2 to TRBJ2-1, with 12 bases matching TRBD1. The J segment lost 6 bases and the V segment lost 1 base, leaving 7 bases of the junction unmatched. Per the germline V gene, CDR1 is SGHTA and CDR2 is FQGNSA. This CDR3 comprises 17 residues. This chain's CDR3 is CASSLVYAGQGANEQFF. CDR3 DNA sequence: TGTGCCAGCAGCTTAGTCTACGCGGGACAGGGGGCCAATGAGCAGTTCTTC.